This TCR beta chain was captured by sequencing in a study of OX40 agonist ivuxolimab in advanced cancers. Looking at the study overall: Antecedent anti-PD-1, anti-PD-L1 or anti-CTLA-4 therapy was permissible, with under 50% having received some. Of the patients, three showed partial responses, one with hepatocellular carcinoma and two with cutaneous melanoma. Study results and caveats: Fewer expanded clones were found on average in CD4+ than in CD8+ T cells.

CDR1 and CDR2 from the germline V gene are SGHRS and YFSETQ. The CDR3 is 15 amino acids. J gave up 3 bases and V 0 bases, and 2 bases lay outside the gene matches. In regard to this clone: The antigen is unknown.

Sequencing was performed with immunoSEQ multiplex PCR; in TCRdb, only in-frame clones are kept and a portion is missing. The data hold approximately 77,000 clones, with roughly 87% observed a single time. The rearrangement uses TRBV5-1 and TRBJ2-2, with 7 bases fitting TRBD2. The sample consisted of CD4+ or CD8+ T cells sorted from blood, taken in a trial of the OX40 agonist ivuxolimab. The TCR comes from an adult with an advanced solid tumor such as melanoma, head and neck, liver or kidney cancer. CDR3 sequence: CASSLASGDTGELFF. The CDR3 region has the DNA TGCGCCAGCAGCTTGGCCAGCGGGGACACCGGGGAGCTGTTTTTT.